This TCR beta chain appears in the sequencing data of a study of T cells in Graves' hyperthyroidism and ophthalmopathy. Patients aged 18 to 65 had newly diagnosed hyperthyroidism of under 2 months' duration. Overall study findings and caveats: Blood held most thyroid clonotypes expanded above 0.001 frequency. Ophthalmopathy and stable hyperthyroidism were separated by a 13 V-J model.

There were TCR beta CDR3 regions amplified from RNA transcripts. With the HTBI primer set, the TCR CDR3 went through a first round of RT-PCR. MiXCR was run by TCRdb on the multiplex PCR reads, yielding one entry per CDR3 protein. The sample lists fewer than 300,000 distinct CDR3 sequences; approximately 16% were seen once. Germline assignment: CDR1 KGHSH and CDR2 LQKENI. The V segment lost 3 bases and the J segment 0 bases; nucleotides outside the gene matches: 5. The CDR3 is 16 residues long. This clonotype showed up many times. Antigen unknown. The clonotype was recovered from a woman aged 45-60 years with Graves' hyperthyroidism that later progressed to Graves' ophthalmopathy. This chain uses TRBV18 with TRBJ1-3, with 7 bases that match TRBD1. The sequencing input was blood. The CDR3 loop reads CASSPGQVLSGNTIYF. The DNA of the CDR3 is TGTGCCAGCTCACCTGGACAGGTCCTCTCTGGAAACACCATATATTTT.